The entry below gives a single T cell receptor (beta chain) sequence along with its context. It lacks a known antigen. It has no much larger one-base neighbor in the sample; base qualities were not kept. TCRbeta CDR3 regions were amplified from genomic DNA using the immunoSEQ Assay, a bias-controlled multiplex PCR. The original methods were these. Within the assay, amplification of reference gene primers was used to estimate how many nucleated cells each sample contained. To quantify the absolute abundance of each unique TCRbeta CDR3 rearrangement, sequence reads were collapsed and filtered. For each sample, productive Simpson clonality was calculated by taking the square root of Simpson's diversity index across productive rearrangements. TCRdb carries this immuneACCESS record with in-frame sequences only. Its versions omit some clonotypes, under half of them owing to an unresolved V gene in the studies checked, with the rest unexplained. D and trimming come from the DNA, and the V and J calls and clone size come from that table. The sample contains around 100,000 clones, 90% of them found a single time. About 6.7% of the sample lies in the top ten.

The CDR3 holds 15 amino acids from the cysteine to the phenylalanine. The read is trimmed to its CDR3 DNA, 45 bases read in frame from base 1. From a lookup of the germline V gene (reference sequence), CDR1 and CDR2 are LNHDA and SQIVND. For this chain, trimming is 5 bases at the V end and 0 bases at the J end, and the number of junction bases without a gene match is 4. The sample originates from a study of blood T cell repertoires in COVID-19 (dated by TCRdb to the early 2020s). Describing the broader study: The collaborator samples originated in the United States, Italy and Spain and spanned the acute and convalescent phases of COVID-19. The prospective study material was composed of cDNA or gDNA derived from T cells, B-cell-depleted T cells, or PBMCs. Deeply sampled blood TCRbeta repertoires from subjects exposed to, actively infected with, or recovered from COVID-19 were included in the dataset. The repertoires were released in a freely available public database meant as a resource for research on the immune response to SARS-CoV-2. Samples were obtained from the ongoing ImmuneRACE study (first 160 participants) and from some 1,300 subjects provided by 6 global collaborators. The sample metadata nearly always contained a de-identified subject ID, COVID-19 status, age in years and sex. HLA class I and class II types, where available, came from metadata supplied by the sample provider rather than from assay-based typing. Results and caveats for the whole study, not just this receptor: Clinical and demographic metadata were provided uncurated, with the amount varying by source and participant.

One collaborating source in Seattle enrolled patients while the patients were actively infected and followed the patients over time throughout the course of disease. Each collaborating institution followed its own protocols to collect whole blood in K2EDTA tubes. For TCRbeta analysis, collaborators shipped samples as frozen whole blood, isolated PBMCs, or DNA extracted from either of those sample types. The chain was built from TRBV19 and TRBJ1-3; the central 7 bases match TRBD1. Input material: peripheral blood. This TCR was recovered from a man between 18 and 29 years old with COVID-19, enrolled during active disease. In nucleotides, the sequence is TGTGCCAGTAGTGAGTGGGACAGCTCTGGAAACACCATATATTTT. It is translated as CASSEWDSSGNTIYF.